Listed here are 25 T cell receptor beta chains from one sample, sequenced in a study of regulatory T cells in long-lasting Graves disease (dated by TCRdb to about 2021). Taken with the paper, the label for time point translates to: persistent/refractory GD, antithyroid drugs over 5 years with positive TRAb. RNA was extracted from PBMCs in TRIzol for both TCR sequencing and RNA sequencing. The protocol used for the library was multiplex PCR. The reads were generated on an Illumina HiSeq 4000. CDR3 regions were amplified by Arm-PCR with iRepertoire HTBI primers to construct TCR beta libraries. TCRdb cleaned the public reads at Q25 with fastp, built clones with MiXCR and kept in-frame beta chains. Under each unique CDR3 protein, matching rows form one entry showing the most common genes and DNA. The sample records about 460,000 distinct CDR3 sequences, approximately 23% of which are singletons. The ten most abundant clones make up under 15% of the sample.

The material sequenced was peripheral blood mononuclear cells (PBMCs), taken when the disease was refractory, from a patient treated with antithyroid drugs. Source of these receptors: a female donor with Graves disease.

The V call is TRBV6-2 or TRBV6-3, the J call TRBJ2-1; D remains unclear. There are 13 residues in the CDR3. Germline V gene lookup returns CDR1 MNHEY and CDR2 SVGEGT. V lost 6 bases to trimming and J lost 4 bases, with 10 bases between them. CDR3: CASSRTKYNEQFF. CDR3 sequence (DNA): TGTGCCAGCAGCCGGACCAAATACAATGAGCAGTTCTTC.

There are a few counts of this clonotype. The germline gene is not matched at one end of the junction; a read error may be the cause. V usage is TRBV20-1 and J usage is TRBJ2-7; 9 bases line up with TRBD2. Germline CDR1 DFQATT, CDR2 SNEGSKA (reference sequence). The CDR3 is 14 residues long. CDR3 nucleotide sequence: TGCAGTGCTAGAGATGATTGGGCTAGCGGGGACGTGGACTTC. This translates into CSARDDWASGDVDF.

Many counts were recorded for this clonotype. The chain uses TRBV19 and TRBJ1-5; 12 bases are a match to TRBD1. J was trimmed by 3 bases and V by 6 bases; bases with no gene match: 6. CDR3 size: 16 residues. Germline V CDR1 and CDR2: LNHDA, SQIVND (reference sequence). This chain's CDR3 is CASRGTGGRTNQPQHF. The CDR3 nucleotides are TGTGCCAGTAGGGGGACAGGGGGCAGAACCAATCAGCCCCAGCATTTT.

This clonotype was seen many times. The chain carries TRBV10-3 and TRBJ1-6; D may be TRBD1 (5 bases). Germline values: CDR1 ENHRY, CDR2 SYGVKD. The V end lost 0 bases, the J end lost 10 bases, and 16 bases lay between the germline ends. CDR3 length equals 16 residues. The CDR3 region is CAISESGQGGGSPLHF. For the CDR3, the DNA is TGTGCCATCAGTGAGTCCGGGCAGGGTGGCGGATCACCCCTCCACTTT.

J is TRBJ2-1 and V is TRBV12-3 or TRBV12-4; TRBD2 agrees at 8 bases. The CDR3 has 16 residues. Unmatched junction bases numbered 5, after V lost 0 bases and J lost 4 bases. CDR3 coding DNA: TGTGCCAGCAGTTTAGCCTCGGGACTAGTATACAATGAGCAGTTCTTC. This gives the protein CASSLASGLVYNEQFF.

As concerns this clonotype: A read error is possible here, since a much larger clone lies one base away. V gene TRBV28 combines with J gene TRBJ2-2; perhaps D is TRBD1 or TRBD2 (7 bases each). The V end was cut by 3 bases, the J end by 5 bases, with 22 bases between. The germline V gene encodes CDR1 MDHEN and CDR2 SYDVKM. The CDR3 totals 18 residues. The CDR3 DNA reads TGTGCCAGCAGTTTGTTTCCGGGGAGGGGGCACGGAACCGGGGAGCTGTTTTTT. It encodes CASSLFPGRGHGTGELFF. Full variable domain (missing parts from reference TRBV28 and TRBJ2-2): DVKVTQSSRYLVKRTGEKVFLECVQDMDHENMFWYRQDPGLGLRLIYFSYDVKMKEKGDIPEGYSVSREKKERFSLILESASTNQTSMYLCASSLFPGRGHGTGELFFGEGSRLTVL.

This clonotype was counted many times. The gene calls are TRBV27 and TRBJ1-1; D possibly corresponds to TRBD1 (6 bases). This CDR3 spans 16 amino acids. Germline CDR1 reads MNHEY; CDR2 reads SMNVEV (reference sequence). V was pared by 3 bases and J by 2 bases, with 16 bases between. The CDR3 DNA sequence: TGTGCCAGCAGTTTCCAACAGGGAATGGGAAACACTGAAGCTTTCTTT. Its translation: CASSFQQGMGNTEAFF.

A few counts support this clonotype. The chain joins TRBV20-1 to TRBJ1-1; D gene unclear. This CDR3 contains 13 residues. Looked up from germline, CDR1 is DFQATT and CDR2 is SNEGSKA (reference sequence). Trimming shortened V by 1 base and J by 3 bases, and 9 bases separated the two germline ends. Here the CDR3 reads CSARAVAHTEAFF. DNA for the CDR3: TGCAGTGCTAGAGCCGTCGCCCACACTGAAGCTTTCTTT.

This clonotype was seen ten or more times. This CDR3 is CASQKSNPGGETQYF. For the CDR3, the DNA is TGTGCCAGCCAAAAGTCCAACCCCGGCGGTGAGACCCAGTACTTC. This rearrangement joins TRBV2 to TRBJ2-5; no reliable D call. Trimming removed 8 bases from V and 5 bases from J, with 21 bases in between. Germline CDR1 is SNHLY and CDR2 is FYNNEI. CDR3 size: 15 residues. The entire variable domain, with the rest obtained from reference TRBV2 and TRBJ2-5, is as follows: EPEVTQTPSHQVTQMGQEVILRCVPISNHLYFYWYRQILGQKVEFLVSFYNNEISEKSEIFDDQFSVERPDGSNFTLKIRSTKLEDSAMYFCASQKSNPGGETQYFGPGTRLLVL.

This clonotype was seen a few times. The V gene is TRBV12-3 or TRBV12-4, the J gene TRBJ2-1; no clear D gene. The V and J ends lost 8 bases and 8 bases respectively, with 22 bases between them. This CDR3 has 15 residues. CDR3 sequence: CASRYTGYSGDEQFF. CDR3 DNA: TGTGCCAGCCGATATACCGGTTATTCGGGCGATGAGCAGTTCTTC.

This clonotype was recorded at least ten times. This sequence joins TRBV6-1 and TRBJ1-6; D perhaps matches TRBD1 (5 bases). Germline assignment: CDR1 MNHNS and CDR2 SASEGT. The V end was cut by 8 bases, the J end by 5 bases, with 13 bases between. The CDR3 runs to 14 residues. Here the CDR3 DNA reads TGTGCCAGCTATCCGGGACGAAATAATTCACCCCTCCACTTT. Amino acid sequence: CASYPGRNNSPLHF.

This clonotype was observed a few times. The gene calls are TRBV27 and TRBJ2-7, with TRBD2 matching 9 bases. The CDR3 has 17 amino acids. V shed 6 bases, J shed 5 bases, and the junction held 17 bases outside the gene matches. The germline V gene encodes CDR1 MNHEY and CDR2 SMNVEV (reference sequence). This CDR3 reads CASSCLAGNVPWHEQYF. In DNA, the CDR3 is TGTGCCAGCAGCTGTCTAGCGGGAAATGTCCCCTGGCACGAGCAGTACTTC.

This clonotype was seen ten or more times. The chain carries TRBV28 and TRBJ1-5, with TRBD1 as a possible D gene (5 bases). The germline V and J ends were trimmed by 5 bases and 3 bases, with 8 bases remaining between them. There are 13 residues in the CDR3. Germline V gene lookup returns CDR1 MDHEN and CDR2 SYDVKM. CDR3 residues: CASSPQVNQPQHF. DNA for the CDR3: TGTGCCAGCAGTCCACAGGTCAATCAGCCCCAGCATTTT. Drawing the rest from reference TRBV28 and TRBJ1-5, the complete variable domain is DVKVTQSSRYLVKRTGEKVFLECVQDMDHENMFWYRQDPGLGLRLIYFSYDVKMKEKGDIPEGYSVSREKKERFSLILESASTNQTSMYLCASSPQVNQPQHFGDGTRLSIL.

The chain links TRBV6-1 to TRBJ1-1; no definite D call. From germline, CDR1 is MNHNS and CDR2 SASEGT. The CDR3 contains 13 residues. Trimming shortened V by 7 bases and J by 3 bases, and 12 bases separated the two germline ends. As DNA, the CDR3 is TGTGCCAGCAAGGAGAAGGTGTACACTGAAGCTTTCTTT. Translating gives CASKEKVYTEAFF.

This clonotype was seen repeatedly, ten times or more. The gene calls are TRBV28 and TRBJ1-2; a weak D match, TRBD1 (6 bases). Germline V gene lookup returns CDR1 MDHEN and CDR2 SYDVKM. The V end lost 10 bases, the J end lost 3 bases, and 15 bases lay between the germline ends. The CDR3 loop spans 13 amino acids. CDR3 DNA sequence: TGTGCCACCAATCCGGGGGGCGACTATGGCTACACCTTC. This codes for CATNPGGDYGYTF.

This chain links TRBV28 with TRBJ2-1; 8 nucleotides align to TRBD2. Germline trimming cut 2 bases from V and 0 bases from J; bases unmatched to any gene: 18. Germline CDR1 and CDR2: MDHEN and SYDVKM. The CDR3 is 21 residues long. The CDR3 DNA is TGTGCCAGCAGTTTAGGACCGGCTAGCGGGCCATTTTTGAGCTCCTACAATGAGCAGTTCTTC. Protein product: CASSLGPASGPFLSSYNEQFF.

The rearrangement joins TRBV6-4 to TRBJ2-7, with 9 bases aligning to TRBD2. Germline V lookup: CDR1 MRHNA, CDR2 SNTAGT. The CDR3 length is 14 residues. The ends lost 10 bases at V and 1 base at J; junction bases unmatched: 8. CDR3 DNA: TGTGCCACCCTTGGCGGGAGGGTTTCCTACGAGCAGTACTTC. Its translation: CATLGGRVSYEQYF.

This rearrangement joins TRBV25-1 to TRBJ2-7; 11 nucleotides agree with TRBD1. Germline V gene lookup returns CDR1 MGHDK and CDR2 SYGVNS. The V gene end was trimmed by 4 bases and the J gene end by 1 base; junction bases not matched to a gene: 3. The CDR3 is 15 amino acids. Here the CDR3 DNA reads TGTGCCAGCAGTGCCGGACAGGGGGCTTCCTACGAGCAGTACTTC. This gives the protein CASSAGQGASYEQYF.

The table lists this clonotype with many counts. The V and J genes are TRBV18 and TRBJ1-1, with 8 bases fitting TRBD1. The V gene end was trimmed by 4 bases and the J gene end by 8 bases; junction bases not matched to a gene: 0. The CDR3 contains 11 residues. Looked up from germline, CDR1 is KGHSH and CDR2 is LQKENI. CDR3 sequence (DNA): TGTGCCAGCTCACGGGACAGGGAAGCTTTCTTT. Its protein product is CASSRDREAFF.

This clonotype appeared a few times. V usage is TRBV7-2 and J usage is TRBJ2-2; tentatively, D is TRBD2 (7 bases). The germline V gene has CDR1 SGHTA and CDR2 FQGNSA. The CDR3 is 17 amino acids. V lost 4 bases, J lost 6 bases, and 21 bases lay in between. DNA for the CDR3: TGTGCCAGCAGCTCCCCAGGAGGGGGGGCGCGTTCCGGGGAGCTGTTTTTT. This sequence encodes CASSSPGGGARSGELFF.

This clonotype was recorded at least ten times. CDR3 protein: CASCRGVYNQPQHF. The CDR3 DNA follows: TGTGCCAGTTGCAGGGGGGTCTACAATCAGCCCCAGCATTTT. The genes are TRBV6-1 and TRBJ1-5, with TRBD1 identical over 7 bases. J was trimmed by 3 bases and V by 9 bases; bases with no gene match: 8. The CDR3 length is 14 residues. From germline, CDR1 is MNHNS and CDR2 SASEGT.

Here the CDR3 reads CASSQQGSTEAFF. CDR3 nucleotide sequence: TGTGCCAGCAGCCAACAGGGGAGTACTGAAGCTTTCTTT. The chain has TRBV7-2 and TRBJ1-1; 7 bases match TRBD1. The CDR3 is 13 residues long. Germline-derived CDR1 and CDR2 are SGHTA and FQGNSA. Germline trimming cut 5 bases from V and 5 bases from J; bases unmatched to any gene: 5.

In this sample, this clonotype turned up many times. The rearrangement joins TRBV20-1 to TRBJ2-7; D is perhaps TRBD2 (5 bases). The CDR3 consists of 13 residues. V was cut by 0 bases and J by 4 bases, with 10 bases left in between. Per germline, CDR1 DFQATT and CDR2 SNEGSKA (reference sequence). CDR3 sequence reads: CSARDLGGYEQYF. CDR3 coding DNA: TGCAGTGCTAGAGATCTCGGCGGGTACGAGCAGTACTTC.

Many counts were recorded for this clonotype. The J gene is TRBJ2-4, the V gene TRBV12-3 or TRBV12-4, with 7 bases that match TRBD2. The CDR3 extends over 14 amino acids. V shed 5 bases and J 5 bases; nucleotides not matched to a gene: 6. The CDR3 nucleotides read TGTGCCAGCAGTCCCCCCCGGGGGGAAAACATTCAGTACTTC. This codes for CASSPPRGENIQYF.

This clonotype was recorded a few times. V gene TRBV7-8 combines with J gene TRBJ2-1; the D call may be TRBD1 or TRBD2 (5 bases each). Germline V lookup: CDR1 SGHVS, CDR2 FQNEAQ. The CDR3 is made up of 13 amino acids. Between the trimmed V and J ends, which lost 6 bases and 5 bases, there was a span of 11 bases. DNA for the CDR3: TGTGCCAGCAGTTCGGGACCCGACAATGAGCAGTTCTTC. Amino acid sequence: CASSSGPDNEQFF.